This TCR beta chain was observed in a study of chronic HIV infection and antiretroviral therapy. In TCRdb, the 5' RACE reads were re-called with MiXCR into one record per CDR3 protein. The sample yields tens of thousands of distinct CDR3 sequences, 7% to 10% seen once. The V end lost 0 bases, the J end lost 3 bases, and 9 bases lay between the germline ends. Germline CDR1 reads SGHRS; CDR2 reads YFSETQ. The CDR3 loop spans 14 amino acids. V is TRBV5-1 and J is TRBJ2-5; maybe TRBD2 (5 bases). The sample was peripheral blood. The TCR comes from an adult who had HIV and had not received antiretroviral therapy, or was an uninfected healthy control (not recorded which). The CDR3 coding sequence is TGCGCCAGCAGCTTGGGGTCCGGGGAAGAGACCCAGTACTTC. Translating it yields CASSLGSGEETQYF.